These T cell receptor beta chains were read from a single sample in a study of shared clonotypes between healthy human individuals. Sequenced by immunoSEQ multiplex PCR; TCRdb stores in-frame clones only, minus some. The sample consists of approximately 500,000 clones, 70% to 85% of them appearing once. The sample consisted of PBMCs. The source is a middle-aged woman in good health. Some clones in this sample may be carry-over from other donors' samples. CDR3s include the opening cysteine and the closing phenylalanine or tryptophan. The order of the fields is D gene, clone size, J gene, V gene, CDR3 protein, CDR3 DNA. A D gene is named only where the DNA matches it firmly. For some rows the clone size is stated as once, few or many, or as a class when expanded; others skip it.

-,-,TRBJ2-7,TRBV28,CASSLTRTADYEQYF,TGTGCCAGCAGTTTAACACGGACCGCAGATTACGAGCAGTACTTC
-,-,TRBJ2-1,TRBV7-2,CASRTAGGTTANEQFF,TGTGCCAGCCGTACCGCGGGCGGGACGACGGCCAATGAGCAGTTCTTC
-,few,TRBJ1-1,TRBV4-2,CASSQAGVGTEAFF,TGTGCCAGCAGCCAAGCAGGGGTGGGCACTGAAGCTTTCTTT
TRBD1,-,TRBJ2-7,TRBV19,CASSPGQGPYEQYF,TGTGCCAGTAGTCCGGGACAGGGGCCATACGAGCAGTACTTC
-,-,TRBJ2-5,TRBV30,CAWSVSWAGKQYF,TGTGCCTGGAGTGTATCTTGGGCGGGGAAGCAGTACTTC
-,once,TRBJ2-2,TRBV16,CASSQAGQGFPGELFF,TGTGCCAGCAGCCAAGCCGGGCAGGGCTTCCCCGGGGAGCTGTTTTTT
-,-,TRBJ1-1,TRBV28,CASRAGGHPEAFF,TGTGCCAGCAGGGCGGGGGGTCATCCTGAAGCTTTCTTT
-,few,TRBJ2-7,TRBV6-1,CASSEGGNGEQYF,TGTGCCAGCAGTGAGGGGGGAAATGGCGAGCAGTACTTC
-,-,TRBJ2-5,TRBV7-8,CASTETRSKETQYF,TGTGCCAGCACCGAGACTAGATCAAAAGAGACCCAGTACTTC
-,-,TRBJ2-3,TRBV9,CASSPWVSGTDTQYF,TGTGCCAGCAGCCCCTGGGTGTCAGGCACAGATACGCAGTATTTT
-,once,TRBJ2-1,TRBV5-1,CASSLASSLYNEQFF,TGCGCCAGCAGCTTGGCCTCGTCTTTATACAATGAGCAGTTCTTC
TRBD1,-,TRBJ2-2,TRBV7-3,CASRQGLNTGELFF,TGTGCCAGTCGACAGGGGTTGAACACCGGGGAGCTGTTTTTT
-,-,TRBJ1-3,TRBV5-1,CASSLAVGGSGNTIYF,TGCGCCAGCAGCTTGGCCGTGGGGGGCTCTGGAAACACCATATATTTT
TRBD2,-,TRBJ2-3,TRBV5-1,CASKPLAVFTDTQYF,TGCGCCAGCAAGCCACTAGCGGTTTTCACAGATACGCAGTATTTT
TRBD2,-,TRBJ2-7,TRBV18,CASSPPSGISYEQYF,TGTGCCAGCTCACCCCCTAGCGGGATTTCTTACGAGCAGTACTTC
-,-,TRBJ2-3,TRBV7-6,CASSLDRAGGTQYF,TGTGCCAGCAGCTTAGACAGGGCGGGCGGTACGCAGTATTTT
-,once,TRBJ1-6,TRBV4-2,CASSQGGLTGGSLHF,TGTGCCAGCAGCCAAGGCGGGCTCACCGGGGGTTCACTCCACTTT
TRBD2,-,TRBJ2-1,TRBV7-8,CASSLYSSSSTSGSYNEQFF,TGTGCCAGCAGCCTCTACTCAAGCTCCTCGACTAGCGGGAGCTACAATGAGCAGTTCTTC
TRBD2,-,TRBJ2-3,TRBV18,CASILAGGDTQYF,TGTGCCAGTATACTAGCGGGAGGAGATACGCAGTATTTT
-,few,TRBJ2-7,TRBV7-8,CASSPRLNEQYF,TGTGCCAGCAGCCCCCGACTGAACGAGCAGTACTTC
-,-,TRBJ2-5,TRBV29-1,CSVGKGETQYF,TGCAGCGTAGGGAAGGGGGAGACCCAGTACTTC
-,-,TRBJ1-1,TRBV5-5,CASSLTADLNTEAFF,TGTGCCAGCAGCTTGACCGCGGACCTTAACACTGAAGCTTTCTTT
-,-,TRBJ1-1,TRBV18,CASSPGSTEAFF,TGTGCCAGCTCACCAGGTAGCACTGAAGCTTTCTTT
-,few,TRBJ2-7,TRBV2,CASSLLANEQYF,TGTGCCAGCAGCCTACTAGCAAACGAGCAGTACTTC
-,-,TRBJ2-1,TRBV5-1,CASSATGSPSYNEQFF,TGCGCCAGCAGCGCAACAGGGTCCCCATCCTACAATGAGCAGTTCTTC
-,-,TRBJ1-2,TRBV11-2,CASSSQTGHYGYTF,TGTGCCAGCAGCTCCCAGACAGGACACTATGGCTACACCTTC
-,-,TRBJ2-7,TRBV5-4,CAWGESYEQYF,TGTGCCTGGGGGGAGTCCTACGAGCAGTACTTC
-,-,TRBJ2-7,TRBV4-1,CATSLRQGAYEQYF,TGCGCCACCTCCCTGAGGCAGGGTGCGTACGAGCAGTACTTC
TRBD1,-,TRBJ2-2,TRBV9,CASSVGRGMSGELFF,TGTGCCAGCAGCGTCGGCAGGGGGATGAGCGGGGAGCTGTTTTTT
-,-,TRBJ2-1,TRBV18,CASSTGTQNEQFF,TGTGCCAGCTCTACGGGGACGCAGAATGAGCAGTTCTTC
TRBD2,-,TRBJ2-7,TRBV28,CASSPGSGSISYEQYF,TGTGCCAGCAGTCCCGGTAGCGGGAGCATCTCCTACGAGCAGTACTTC
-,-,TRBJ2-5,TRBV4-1,CASSPRVTTAEGETQYF,TGCGCCAGCAGTCCAAGGGTCACGACAGCTGAGGGGGAGACCCAGTACTTC
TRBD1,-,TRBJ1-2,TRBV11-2,CASSLSSGQTNYGYTF,TGTGCCAGCAGCTTGAGCTCGGGACAGACCAACTATGGCTACACCTTC
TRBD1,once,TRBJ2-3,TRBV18,CASSPLRGQGTDTQYF,TGTGCCAGCTCACCCCTCCGGGGACAGGGTACAGATACGCAGTATTTT
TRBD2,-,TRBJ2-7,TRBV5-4,CASSLDLAGGRYEQYF,TGTGCCAGCAGCTTGGATCTAGCGGGAGGTCGCTACGAGCAGTACTTC
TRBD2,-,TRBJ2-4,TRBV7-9,CASSPTSGRALAKNIQYF,TGTGCCAGCAGCCCGACTAGCGGGAGGGCCCTAGCCAAAAACATTCAGTACTTC
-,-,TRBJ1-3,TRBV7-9,CASSWAGGLGNTIYF,TGTGCCAGCAGCTGGGCGGGGGGCCTTGGAAACACCATATATTTT
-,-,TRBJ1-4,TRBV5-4,CASSSGPSNEKLFF,TGTGCCAGCAGCTCCGGACCTTCTAATGAAAAACTGTTTTTT
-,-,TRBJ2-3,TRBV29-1,CSVETGTDTQYF,TGCAGCGTTGAAACAGGCACAGATACGCAGTATTTT
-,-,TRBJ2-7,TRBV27,CASSPPGNPYEQYF,TGTGCCAGCAGTCCCCCAGGGAATCCCTACGAGCAGTACTTC
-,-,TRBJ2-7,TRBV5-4,CASSFFGPYEQYF,TGTGCCAGCAGCTTCTTTGGGCCTTACGAGCAGTACTTC
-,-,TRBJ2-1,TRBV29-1,CSGAPYPYNEQFF,TGCAGCGGAGCCCCCTATCCTTACAATGAGCAGTTCTTC
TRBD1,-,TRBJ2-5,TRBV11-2,CASAFGEGQGQTQYF,TGTGCCAGCGCCTTCGGAGAGGGACAGGGACAGACCCAGTACTTC
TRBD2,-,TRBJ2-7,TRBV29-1,CSVGGELAGGYEQYF,TGCAGCGTTGGGGGTGAACTAGCGGGAGGGTACGAGCAGTACTTC
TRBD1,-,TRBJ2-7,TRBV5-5,CASRMTGGLSYEQYF,TGTGCCAGCAGGATGACAGGGGGCCTCTCCTACGAGCAGTACTTC
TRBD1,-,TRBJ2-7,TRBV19,CASSMETGGFSYEQYF,TGTGCCAGTAGTATGGAGACAGGGGGCTTTTCCTACGAGCAGTACTTC
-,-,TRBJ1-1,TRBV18,CASSPQARGRSNTEAFF,TGTGCCAGCTCACCACAAGCAAGGGGAAGATCGAACACTGAAGCTTTCTTT
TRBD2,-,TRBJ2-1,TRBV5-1,CASSRGGSSSYNEQFF,TGCGCCAGCAGCCGCGGGGGATCAAGCTCCTACAATGAGCAGTTCTTC
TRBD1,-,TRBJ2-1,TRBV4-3,CASSQELGTDNEQFF,TGCGCCAGCAGCCAAGAATTAGGGACAGACAATGAGCAGTTCTTC
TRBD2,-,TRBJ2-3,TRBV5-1,CASSLLAGATDTQYF,TGCGCCAGCAGCCTTCTAGCGGGAGCGACAGATACGCAGTATTTT
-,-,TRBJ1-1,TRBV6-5,CASSYTGQVGTEAFF,TGTGCCAGCAGTTACACAGGGCAGGTAGGCACTGAAGCTTTCTTT
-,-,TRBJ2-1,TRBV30,CAWSVLTSWEQFF,TGTGCCTGGAGTGTATTGACTTCCTGGGAGCAGTTCTTC
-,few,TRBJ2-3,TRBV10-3,CAISESGERTDTQYF,TGTGCCATCAGTGAGTCGGGGGAACGCACAGATACGCAGTATTTT
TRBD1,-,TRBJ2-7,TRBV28,CASSGDRDYEQYF,TGTGCCAGCAGCGGGGACAGGGACTACGAGCAGTACTTC
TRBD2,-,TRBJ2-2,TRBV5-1,CASSGLAVTGELFF,TGCGCCAGCAGCGGACTAGCGGTGACCGGGGAGCTGTTTTTT
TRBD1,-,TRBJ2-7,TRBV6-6,CASSATGYYEQYF,TGTGCCAGCAGTGCGACAGGGTACTACGAGCAGTACTTC
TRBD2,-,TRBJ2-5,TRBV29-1,CSVVPSGTPGETQYF,TGCAGCGTTGTCCCTAGCGGGACACCGGGAGAGACCCAGTACTTC